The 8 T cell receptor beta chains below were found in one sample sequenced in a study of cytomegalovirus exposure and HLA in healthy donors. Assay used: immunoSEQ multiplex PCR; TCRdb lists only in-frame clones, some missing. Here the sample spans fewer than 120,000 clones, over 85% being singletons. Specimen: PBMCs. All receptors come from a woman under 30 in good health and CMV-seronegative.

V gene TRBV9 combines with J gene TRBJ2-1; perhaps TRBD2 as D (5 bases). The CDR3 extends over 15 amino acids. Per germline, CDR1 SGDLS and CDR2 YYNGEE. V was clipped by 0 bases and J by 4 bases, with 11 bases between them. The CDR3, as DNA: TGTGCCAGCAGCGTAGACGGGGATTCGTACAATGAGCAGTTCTTC. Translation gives CASSVDGDSYNEQFF.

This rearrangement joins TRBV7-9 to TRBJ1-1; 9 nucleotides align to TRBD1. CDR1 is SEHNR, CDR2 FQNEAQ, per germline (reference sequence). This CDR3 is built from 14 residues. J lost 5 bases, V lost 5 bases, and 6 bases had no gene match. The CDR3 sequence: CASSPTGGKTEAFF. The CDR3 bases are TGTGCCAGCAGCCCAACAGGGGGCAAGACTGAAGCTTTCTTT.

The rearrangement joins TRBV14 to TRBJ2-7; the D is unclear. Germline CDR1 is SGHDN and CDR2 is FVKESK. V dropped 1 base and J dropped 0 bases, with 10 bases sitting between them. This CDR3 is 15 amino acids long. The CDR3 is CASSQGAVASYEQYF. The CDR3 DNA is TGTGCCAGCAGCCAAGGGGCAGTGGCCTCCTACGAGCAGTACTTC.

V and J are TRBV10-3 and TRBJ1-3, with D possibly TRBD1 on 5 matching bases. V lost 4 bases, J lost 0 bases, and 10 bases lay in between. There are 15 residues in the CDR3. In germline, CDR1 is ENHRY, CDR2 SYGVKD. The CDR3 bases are TGTGCCATCAGTGCCGTGGGGGGCTCTGGAAACACCATATATTTT. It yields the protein CAISAVGGSGNTIYF.

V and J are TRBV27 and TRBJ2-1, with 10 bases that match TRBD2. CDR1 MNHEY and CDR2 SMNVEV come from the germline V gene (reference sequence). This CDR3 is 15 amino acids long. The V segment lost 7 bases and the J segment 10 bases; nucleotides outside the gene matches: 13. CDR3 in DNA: TGTGCCAGCATCGATAGGCTAGCGGGAGAGGGGGAGCAGTTCTTC. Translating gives CASIDRLAGEGEQFF.

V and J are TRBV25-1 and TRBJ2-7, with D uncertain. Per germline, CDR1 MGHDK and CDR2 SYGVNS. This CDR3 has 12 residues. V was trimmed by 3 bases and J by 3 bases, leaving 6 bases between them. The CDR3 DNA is TGTGCCAGCAGTGATCCGGGCTACGAGCAGTACTTC. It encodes CASSDPGYEQYF.

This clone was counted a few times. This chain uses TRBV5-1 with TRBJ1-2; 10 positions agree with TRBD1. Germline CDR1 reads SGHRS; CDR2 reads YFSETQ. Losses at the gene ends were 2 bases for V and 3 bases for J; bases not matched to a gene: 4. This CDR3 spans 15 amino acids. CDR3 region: CASSLRQGADYGYTF. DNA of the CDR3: TGCGCCAGCAGCTTAAGACAGGGGGCTGACTATGGCTACACCTTC.

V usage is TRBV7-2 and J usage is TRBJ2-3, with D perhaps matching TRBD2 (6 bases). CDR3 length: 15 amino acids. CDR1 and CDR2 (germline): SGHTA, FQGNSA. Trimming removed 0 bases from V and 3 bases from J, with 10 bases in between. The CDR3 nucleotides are TGTGCCAGCAGCTTAGCGACGGGGGAAACAGATACGCAGTATTTT. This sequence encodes CASSLATGETDTQYF. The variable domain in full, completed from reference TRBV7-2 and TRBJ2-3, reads GAGVSQSPSNKVTEKGKDVELRCDPISGHTALYWYRQSLGQGLEFLIYFQGNSAPDKSGLPSDRFSAERTGGSVSTLTIQRTQQEDSAVYLCASSLATGETDTQYFGPGTRLTVL.